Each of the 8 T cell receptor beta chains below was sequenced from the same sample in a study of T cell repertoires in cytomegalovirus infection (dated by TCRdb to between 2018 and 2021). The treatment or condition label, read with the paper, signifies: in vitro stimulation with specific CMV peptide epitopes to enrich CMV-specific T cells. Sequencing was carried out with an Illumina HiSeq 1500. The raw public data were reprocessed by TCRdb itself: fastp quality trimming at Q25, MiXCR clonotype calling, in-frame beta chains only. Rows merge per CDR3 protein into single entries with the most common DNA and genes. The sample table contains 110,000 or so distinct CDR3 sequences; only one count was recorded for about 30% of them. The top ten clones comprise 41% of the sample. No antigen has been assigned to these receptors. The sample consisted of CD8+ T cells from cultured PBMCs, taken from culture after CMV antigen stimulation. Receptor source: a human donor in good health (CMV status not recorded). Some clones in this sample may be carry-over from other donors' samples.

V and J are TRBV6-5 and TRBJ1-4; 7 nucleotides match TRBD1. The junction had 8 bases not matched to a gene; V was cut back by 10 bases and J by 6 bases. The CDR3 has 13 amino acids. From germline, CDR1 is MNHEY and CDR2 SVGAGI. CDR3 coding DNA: TGTGCCACTTCGACAGGGTCCTATGAAAAACTGTTTTTT. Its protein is CATSTGSYEKLFF.

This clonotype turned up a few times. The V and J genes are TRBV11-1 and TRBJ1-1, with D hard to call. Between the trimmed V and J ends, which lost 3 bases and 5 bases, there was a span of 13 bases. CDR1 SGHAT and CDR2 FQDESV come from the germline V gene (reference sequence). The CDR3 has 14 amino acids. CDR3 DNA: TGTGCCAGCAGCTTCTTCGAGCCTCTTACTGAAGCTTTCTTT. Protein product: CASSFFEPLTEAFF.

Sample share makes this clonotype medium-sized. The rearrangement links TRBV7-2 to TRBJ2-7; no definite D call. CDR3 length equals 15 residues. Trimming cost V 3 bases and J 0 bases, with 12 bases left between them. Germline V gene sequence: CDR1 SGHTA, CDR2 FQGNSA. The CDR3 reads CASSLWAGSSYEQYF. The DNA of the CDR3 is TGTGCCAGCAGCTTGTGGGCAGGCTCCTCCTACGAGCAGTACTTC.

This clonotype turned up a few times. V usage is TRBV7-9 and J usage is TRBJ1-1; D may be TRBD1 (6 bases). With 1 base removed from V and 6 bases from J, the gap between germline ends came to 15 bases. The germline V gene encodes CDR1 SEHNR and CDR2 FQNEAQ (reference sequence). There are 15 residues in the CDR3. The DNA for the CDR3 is TGTGCCAGCAGCTTAGGGAGTACAGGGTCGGCTGAAGCTTTCTTT. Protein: CASSLGSTGSAEAFF.

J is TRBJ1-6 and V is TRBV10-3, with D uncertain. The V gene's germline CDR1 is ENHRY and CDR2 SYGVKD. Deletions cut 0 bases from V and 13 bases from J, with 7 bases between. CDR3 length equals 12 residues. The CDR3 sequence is CAISESGNPLHF. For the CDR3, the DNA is TGTGCCATCAGTGAGTCGGGTAATCCCCTCCACTTT.

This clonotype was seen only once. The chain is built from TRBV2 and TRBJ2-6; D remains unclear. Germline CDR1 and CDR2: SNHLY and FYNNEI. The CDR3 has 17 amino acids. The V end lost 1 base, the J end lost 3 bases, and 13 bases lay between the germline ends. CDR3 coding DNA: TGTGCCAGCAGTGAAGGAGAGGTTTGGTTTGGGGCCAACGTCCTGACTTTC. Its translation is CASSEGEVWFGANVLTF.

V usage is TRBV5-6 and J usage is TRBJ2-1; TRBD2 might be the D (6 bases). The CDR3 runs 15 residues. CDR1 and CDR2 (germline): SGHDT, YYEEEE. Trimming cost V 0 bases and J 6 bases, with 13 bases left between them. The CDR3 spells CASSLVPGRFNEQFF. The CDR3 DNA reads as TGTGCCAGCAGCTTGGTCCCAGGGAGGTTCAATGAGCAGTTCTTC.

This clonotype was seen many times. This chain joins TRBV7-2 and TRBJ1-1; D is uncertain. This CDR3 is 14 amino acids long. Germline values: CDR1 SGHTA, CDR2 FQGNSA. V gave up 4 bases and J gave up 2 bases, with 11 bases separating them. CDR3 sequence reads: CASSYPTENTEAFF. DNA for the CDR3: TGTGCCAGCAGCTATCCCACGGAAAACACTGAAGCTTTCTTT.